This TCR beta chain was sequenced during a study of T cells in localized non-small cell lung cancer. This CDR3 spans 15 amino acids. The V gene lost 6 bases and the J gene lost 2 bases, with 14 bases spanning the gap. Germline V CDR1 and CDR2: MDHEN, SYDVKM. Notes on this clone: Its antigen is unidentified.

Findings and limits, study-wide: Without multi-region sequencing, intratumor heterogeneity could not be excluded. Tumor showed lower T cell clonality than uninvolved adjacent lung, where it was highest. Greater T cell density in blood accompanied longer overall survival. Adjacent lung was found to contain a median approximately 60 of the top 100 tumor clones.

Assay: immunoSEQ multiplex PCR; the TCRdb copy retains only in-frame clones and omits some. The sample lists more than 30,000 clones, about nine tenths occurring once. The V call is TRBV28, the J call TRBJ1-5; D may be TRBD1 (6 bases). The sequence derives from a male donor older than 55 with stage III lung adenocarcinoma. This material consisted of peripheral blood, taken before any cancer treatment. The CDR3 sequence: CASRGGGSRNQPQHF. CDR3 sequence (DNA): TGTGCCAGCAGGGGCGGGGGCAGTCGCAATCAGCCCCAGCATTTT.